The clone carrying this T cell receptor (beta chain) was observed many times. This entry comes from a study of regulatory T cells in long-lasting Graves disease. Time point indicated: newly diagnosed GD, antithyroid drugs for less than 3 months. There was RNA extracted from PBMCs, and the TCR library was made from it. Germline-derived CDR1 and CDR2 are SGHVS and FNYEAQ. Trimming at V came to 5 bases and at J to 2 bases, leaving 4 bases not matched to a gene. CDR3 length: 15 residues. iRepertoire HTBI primers and Arm-PCR of CDR3 regions built TCR beta libraries. TCRdb reprocessed the multiplex PCR reads with MiXCR, giving one entry per CDR3 protein. The repertoire includes approximately 480,000 distinct CDR3 sequences, 15% to 20% of them detected once, and 12% sits in the top ten. These records were also assigned to another study, of T cells in Graves' hyperthyroidism and ophthalmopathy.

This sequence originates from a man aged 35 to 55 with Graves disease. V gene TRBV7-6 combines with J gene TRBJ2-3, with 10 nucleotides matching TRBD1. The sample here was peripheral blood mononuclear cells (PBMCs), taken at new diagnosis, from a patient treated with antithyroid drugs. CDR3 residues: CASSPGQGVTDTQYF. As DNA, the CDR3 is TGTGCCAGCAGCCCTGGACAGGGGGTCACAGATACGCAGTATTTT.